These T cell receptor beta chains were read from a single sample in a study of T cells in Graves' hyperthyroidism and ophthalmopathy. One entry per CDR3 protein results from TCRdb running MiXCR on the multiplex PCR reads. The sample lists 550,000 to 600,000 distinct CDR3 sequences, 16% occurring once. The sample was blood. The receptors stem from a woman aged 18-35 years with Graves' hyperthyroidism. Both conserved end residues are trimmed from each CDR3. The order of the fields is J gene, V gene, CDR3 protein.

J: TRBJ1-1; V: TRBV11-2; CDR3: ASSLFVLWGPKGKAEAF
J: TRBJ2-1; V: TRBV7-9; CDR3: ASSLSGGDEQF
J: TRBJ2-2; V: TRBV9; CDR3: ASSVLGGNTGELF
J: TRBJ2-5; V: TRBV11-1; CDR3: ASSLLGSGGPISQETQY
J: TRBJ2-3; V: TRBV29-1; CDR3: SVEAESTNTQY
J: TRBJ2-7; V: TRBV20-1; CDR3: SARGTRDFSGEQY
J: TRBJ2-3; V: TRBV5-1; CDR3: ASRETGVVTDTQY
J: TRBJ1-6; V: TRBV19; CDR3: ATATGLGGSPLH
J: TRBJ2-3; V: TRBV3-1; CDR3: ASSRQREGDTQY
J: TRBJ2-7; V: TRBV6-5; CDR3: ASSYVAGNPYEQY
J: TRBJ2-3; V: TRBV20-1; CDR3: SANPGSTQY
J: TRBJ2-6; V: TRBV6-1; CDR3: ASSARDRDLLSGANVLT
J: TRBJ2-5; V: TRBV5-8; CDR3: ASSWGLSHIQETQY
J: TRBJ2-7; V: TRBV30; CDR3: AWKAGGYDEQY
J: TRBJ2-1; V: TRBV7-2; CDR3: ASSLAGWGGVYNEQF
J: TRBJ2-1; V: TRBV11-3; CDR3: ASSLKLAGGLDEQF
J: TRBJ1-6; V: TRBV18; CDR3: ASSPNAGGSSPLH
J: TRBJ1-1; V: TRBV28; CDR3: ASSLFSTEAF
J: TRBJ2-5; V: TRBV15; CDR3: ATSRAPSGRSQETQY
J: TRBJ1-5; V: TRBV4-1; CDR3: ASSQVGAGRGNQPQH
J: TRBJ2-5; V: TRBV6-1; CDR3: ASSREGGLQETQY
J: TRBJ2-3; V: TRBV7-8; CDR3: ASSLEDATGADTQY